The 27 T cell receptor beta chains below were found in one sample sequenced in a study of immune evolution from preneoplasia to lung adenocarcinoma. Profiling relied on immunoSEQ multiplex PCR, and the TCRdb table lists in-frame clones only, not all of them. The repertoire holds about 8,200 clones, with 82% as singletons. What was sequenced was FFPE minimally invasive lung adenocarcinoma tissue. The receptors derive from a person aged 65 to 85 with lung adenocarcinoma.

V usage is TRBV28 and J usage is TRBJ2-3, with a weak D call TRBD1 (6 bases). This CDR3 has 15 residues. The germline V and J ends were trimmed by 10 bases and 1 base, with 18 bases remaining between them. Germline loops: CDR1 MDHEN, CDR2 SYDVKM. The CDR3 loop reads CAIKDQGKGTDTQYF. The CDR3 DNA follows: TGTGCCATCAAGGATCAGGGGAAGGGCACAGATACGCAGTATTTT. Drawing the rest from reference TRBV28 and TRBJ2-3, the complete variable domain is DVKVTQSSRYLVKRTGEKVFLECVQDMDHENMFWYRQDPGLGLRLIYFSYDVKMKEKGDIPEGYSVSREKKERFSLILESASTNQTSMYLCAIKDQGKGTDTQYFGPGTRLTVL.

The V gene is TRBV11-1, the J gene TRBJ2-3; perhaps TRBD1 as D (6 bases). Germline CDR1 reads SGHAT; CDR2 reads FQDESV (reference sequence). CDR3 length: 16 residues. Deletions cut 5 bases from V and 2 bases from J, with 17 bases between. CDR3 DNA sequence: TGTGCCAGCAGCAACCCCGGCAGGGGTGTCACAGATACGCAGTATTTT. As protein: CASSNPGRGVTDTQYF.

The chain recombines TRBV10-3 with TRBJ2-1; possible D gene TRBD1, 8 bases. V lost 10 bases, J lost 9 bases, and 22 bases lay in between. This CDR3 region has 14 residues. The germline CDR1 and CDR2 sequences are ENHRY and SYGVKD. CDR3 in amino acids: CATAVSQGEGEQFF. CDR3 DNA: TGTGCCACCGCCGTTTCACAGGGGGAGGGTGAGCAGTTCTTC.

This chain uses TRBV19 with TRBJ2-3; D perhaps matches TRBD1 (5 bases). Trimming left V 6 bases short and J 0 bases short, with 13 bases between. CDR3 length equals 15 residues. Looked up from germline, CDR1 is LNHDA and CDR2 is SQIVND (reference sequence). The CDR3 nucleotides are TGTGCCAGTAGGTTTGTGGGGCTTAGCACAGATACGCAGTATTTT. Translated: CASRFVGLSTDTQYF.

J is TRBJ1-1 and V is TRBV30, with D perhaps TRBD1 (5 bases). The CDR3 contains 14 residues. Trimming pared 0 bases from V and 3 bases from J, leaving 11 bases between. Germline assignment: CDR1 GTSNPN and CDR2 SVGIG (reference sequence). The CDR3 bases are TGTGCCTGGAGTGTACTAAGGGGTTACACTGAAGCTTTCTTT. Translating it yields CAWSVLRGYTEAFF. The variable domain in full, completed from reference TRBV30 and TRBJ1-1, reads SQTIHQWPATLVQPVGSPLSLECTVEGTSNPNLYWYRQAAGRGLQLLFYSVGIGQISSEVPQNLSASRPQDRQFILSSKKLLLSDSGFYLCAWSVLRGYTEAFFGQGTRLTVV.

This clone showed up just a few times. This chain links TRBV4-1 with TRBJ2-5; D is tentatively TRBD1 or TRBD2 (5 bases each). V shed 5 bases and J shed 1 base, with 11 bases lying between them. This CDR3 region has 14 residues. Germline V lookup: CDR1 MGHRA, CDR2 YSYEKL. The CDR3 bases are TGCGCCAGCAGCTCATCCGGGACCCAAGAGACCCAGTACTTC. Its protein product is CASSSSGTQETQYF.

This chain connects TRBV13 to TRBJ2-1; perhaps TRBD1 as D (5 bases). The CDR3 is 12 amino acids. The ends were cut back, 1 base at V and 10 bases at J, with 8 bases in the middle. CDR1 and CDR2 from the germline V gene are PRHDT and FYEKMQ (reference sequence). CDR3 sequence reads: CASSLVGREQFF. The CDR3 DNA reads TGTGCCAGCAGCTTAGTGGGGCGAGAGCAGTTCTTC.

The genes are TRBV18 and TRBJ1-1, with 11 bases fitting TRBD1. The CDR3 spans 16 residues. The germline V gene has CDR1 KGHSH and CDR2 LQKENI. V gave up 3 bases and J gave up 5 bases; unmatched junction bases: 8. CDR3 nucleotides: TGTGCCAGCTCACCTGGGACAGGGGGAGGGAAAACTGAAGCTTTCTTT. This sequence encodes CASSPGTGGGKTEAFF.

The genes are TRBV18 and TRBJ2-7; 10 bases agree with TRBD2. Unmatched junction bases numbered 16, after V lost 4 bases and J lost 4 bases. The CDR3 is made up of 18 amino acids. The germline V gene encodes CDR1 KGHSH and CDR2 LQKENI. The CDR3 region is CASSLGRPGLASWYEQYF. CDR3 nucleotides: TGTGCCAGCTCACTGGGACGGCCGGGACTAGCGTCTTGGTACGAGCAGTACTTC.

The V gene is TRBV5-1, the J gene TRBJ2-5; perhaps D is TRBD1 or TRBD2 (5 bases each). Trimming removed 6 bases at V and 2 bases at J, with 14 bases between. The CDR3 loop spans 14 amino acids. Germline CDR1 and CDR2: SGHRS and YFSETQ. The CDR3 coding sequence is TGCGCCAGCACGGGGCTCCGCGGGCAAGAGACCCAGTACTTC. This codes for CASTGLRGQETQYF. Full variable domain (missing parts from reference TRBV5-1 and TRBJ2-5): KAGVTQTPRYLIKTRGQQVTLSCSPISGHRSVSWYQQTPGQGLQFLFEYFSETQRNKGNFPGRFSGRQFSNSRSEMNVSTLELGDSALYLCASTGLRGQETQYFGPGTRLLVL.

This sequence joins TRBV19 and TRBJ2-7, with D possibly TRBD2 on 5 matching bases. The CDR3 extends over 13 amino acids. Trimming took off 6 bases at V and 2 bases at J, with 11 bases between the two ends. The germline V gene has CDR1 LNHDA and CDR2 SQIVND (reference sequence). The CDR3 reads CASSRGVPYEQYF. DNA for the CDR3: TGTGCCAGTAGCCGGGGAGTTCCCTACGAGCAGTACTTC.

The V gene is TRBV15, the J gene TRBJ1-1, with D perhaps TRBD1 (6 bases). The CDR3 is 15 residues long. Trimming shortened V by 5 bases and J by 3 bases, and 16 bases separated the two germline ends. The germline V gene encodes CDR1 LNHNV and CDR2 YYDKDF (reference sequence). The CDR3 DNA reads TGTGCCACCAGCCTAACACTGGGGGCCGACACTGAAGCTTTCTTT. Translating gives CATSLTLGADTEAFF.

The rearrangement links TRBV5-1 to TRBJ2-7, with D unclear. Trimming stripped 1 base from V and 3 bases from J, with 5 bases between. The CDR3 extends over 12 amino acids. Germline V gene sequence: CDR1 SGHRS, CDR2 YFSETQ. CDR3 sequence: CASSLSVYEQYF. DNA for the CDR3: TGCGCCAGCAGCTTGTCTGTCTACGAGCAGTACTTC.

V gene TRBV7-3 combines with J gene TRBJ2-1; D may be TRBD1 or TRBD2 (6 bases each). The CDR3 consists of 15 residues. Trimming removed 5 bases at V and 0 bases at J, with 11 bases between. CDR1 and CDR2 (germline): SGHTA, FQGTGA. The CDR3 sequence is CASSPGGDSYNEQFF. The CDR3 DNA sequence: TGTGCCAGCAGCCCCGGGGGCGACTCCTACAATGAGCAGTTCTTC. The full variable domain, rest sourced from reference TRBV7-3 and TRBJ2-1, is GAGVSQTPSNKVTEKGKYVELRCDPISGHTALYWYRQSLGQGPEFLIYFQGTGAADDSGLPNDRFFAVRPEGSVSTLKIQRTERGDSAVYLCASSPGGDSYNEQFFGPGTRLTVL.

This chain connects TRBV4-2 to TRBJ1-4, with D unclear. The CDR3 is 13 amino acids. CDR1 and CDR2 (germline): LGHNA, YNFKEQ. Between the trimmed V and J ends, which lost 0 bases and 8 bases, there was a span of 7 bases. DNA of the CDR3: TGTGCCAGCAGCCAAGATTGGGCAGAAAAACTGTTTTTT. It encodes CASSQDWAEKLFF.

This clone was seen more than once but under ten times. The chain combines TRBV12-5 with TRBJ1-2; D is undetermined. Germline V CDR1 and CDR2: LGHNT, FRNRAP. Trimming took off 1 base at V and 2 bases at J, with 5 bases between the two ends. CDR3 length: 13 amino acids. For the CDR3, the DNA is TGTGCTAGTGGTTTGGGCGTAAACTATGGCTACACCTTC. Translation: CASGLGVNYGYTF.

The chain couples TRBV18 to TRBJ1-5, with D perhaps matching TRBD1 (6 bases). The germline V gene encodes CDR1 KGHSH and CDR2 LQKENI. The CDR3 totals 17 residues. Trimming removed 2 bases at V and 0 bases at J, with 14 bases between. CDR3 loop: CASSPTGREYSNQPQHF. CDR3 sequence (DNA): TGTGCCAGCTCACCAACAGGGCGCGAGTATAGCAATCAGCCCCAGCATTTT. The full variable domain, completed using reference TRBV18 and TRBJ1-5, is NAGVMQNPRHLVRRRGQEARLRCSPMKGHSHVYWYRQLPEEGLKFMVYLQKENIIDESGMPKERFSAEFPKEGPSILRIQQVVRGDSAAYFCASSPTGREYSNQPQHFGDGTRLSIL.

Regarding this clone: At the DNA level, this CDR3 is encoded by other sequences in the same sample as well. The chain uses TRBV11-2 and TRBJ2-7, with 7 nucleotides matching TRBD1. Germline values: CDR1 SGHAT, CDR2 FQNNGV. CDR3 size: 15 residues. V shed 3 bases and J 3 bases; nucleotides not matched to a gene: 8. This chain's CDR3 is CASSLGPGQHYEQYF. In DNA form, the CDR3 reads TGTGCCAGCAGCTTGGGGCCGGGACAGCACTACGAGCAGTACTTC.

The rearrangement joins TRBV10-3 to TRBJ1-1; D possibly corresponds to TRBD1 (6 bases). Deletions cut 8 bases from V and 3 bases from J, with 16 bases between. This CDR3 region has 14 residues. Germline V gene sequence: CDR1 ENHRY, CDR2 SYGVKD. The CDR3 here is CAISGGAADTEAFF. CDR3 coding DNA: TGTGCCATCTCCGGGGGGGCGGCCGACACTGAAGCTTTCTTT.

J is TRBJ2-3 and V is TRBV14; TRBD2 agrees at 7 bases. The J segment lost 2 bases and the V segment lost 1 base, leaving 15 bases of the junction unmatched. The CDR3 loop spans 19 amino acids. Germline CDR1 and CDR2: SGHDN and FVKESK. CDR3: CASSQGGGGLAVHTDTQYF. As DNA, the CDR3 is TGTGCCAGCAGCCAAGGTGGCGGTGGCCTAGCGGTTCACACAGATACGCAGTATTTT.

The V and J genes are TRBV7-8 and TRBJ1-2, with TRBD1 matching 8 bases. Germline CDR1 SGHVS, CDR2 FQNEAQ. The CDR3 has 16 residues. J was trimmed by 7 bases and V by 0 bases; bases with no gene match: 10. The chain's CDR3 is CASSLAKTGGISGYTF. In DNA, the CDR3 is TGTGCCAGCAGCTTAGCGAAAACAGGGGGTATAAGTGGCTACACCTTC.

The chain joins TRBV5-1 to TRBJ1-1; D is unclear. The germline gives CDR1 SGHRS, CDR2 YFSETQ. V shed 0 bases and J shed 5 bases, with 11 bases lying between them. The CDR3 length is 14 residues. This CDR3 is CASSLGTRGTEAFF. CDR3 sequence (DNA): TGCGCCAGCAGCTTGGGGACGCGGGGAACTGAAGCTTTCTTT.

The rearrangement links TRBV5-4 to TRBJ1-1, with D possibly being TRBD1 (5 bases). V dropped 2 bases and J dropped 3 bases, with 8 bases sitting between them. This CDR3 comprises 13 residues. Germline lookup yields CDR1 SGHNT and CDR2 YYREEE (reference sequence). CDR3 residues: CASSFKQDTEAFF. As DNA, the CDR3 is TGTGCCAGCAGCTTTAAACAGGACACTGAAGCTTTCTTT.

Note on this clone: One end of the junction is discordant with germline, which a read error may explain. The gene calls are TRBV28 and TRBJ2-7, with D possibly TRBD1 on 5 matching bases. CDR1 is MDHEN and CDR2 is SYDVKM in the germline V gene. The CDR3 consists of 14 residues. The CDR3 nucleotides are TGTGCCAGCAGTTCCCCAGGGCTGGGCCCCCTGGCCAGCTTC. This codes for CASSSPGLGPLASF.

The chain employs TRBV7-9 and TRBJ1-6; D is ambiguous. Germline CDR1 reads SEHNR; CDR2 reads FQNEAQ (reference sequence). The CDR3 is made up of 13 amino acids. Trimming cost V 0 bases and J 7 bases, with 4 bases left between them. The CDR3 nucleotides read TGTGCCAGCAGCTTAGCAGGGAATTCACCCCTCCACTTT. This codes for CASSLAGNSPLHF.

V gene TRBV5-1 combines with J gene TRBJ2-5, with D possibly matching TRBD2 (6 bases). Trimming took off 0 bases at V and 1 base at J, with 10 bases between the two ends. CDR1 is SGHRS, CDR2 YFSETQ, per germline. The length of the CDR3 is 15 residues. Here the CDR3 DNA reads TGCGCCAGCAGCTTGGGGACTATAACCCAAGAGACCCAGTACTTC. Its protein is CASSLGTITQETQYF.

The chain carries TRBV6-1 and TRBJ2-7; the match to TRBD2 covers 7 bases. This CDR3 is built from 12 residues. CDR1 MNHNS and CDR2 SASEGT come from the germline V gene. After removal of 3 bases from V and 12 bases from J, the junction contained 8 bases not matched to a gene. CDR3 protein: CASSEGRGRRYF. CDR3 DNA: TGTGCCAGCAGTGAGGGGAGGGGAAGGCGGTACTTC.